Listed here are 5 T cell receptor beta chains from one sample, sequenced in a study of T cells in tuberculosis. Method: immunoSEQ multiplex PCR; TCRdb's copy keeps in-frame clones and lacks some. The table has about 43,000 clones, about 94% seen once. The sample taken for sequencing was PBMCs. The receptor set was obtained from a donor aged 10-30 years with latent tuberculosis or without tuberculosis infection. Some clones in this sample may be carry-over from other donors' samples.

The CDR3 DNA sequence: TGTGCCAGCAAATACAGCAATGGGTATGGAACAGATACGCAGTATTTT. Residues: CASKYSNGYGTDTQYF. This chain joins TRBV28 and TRBJ2-3; D unresolved. Deletions cut 7 bases from V and 3 bases from J, with 20 bases between. Germline values: CDR1 MDHEN, CDR2 SYDVKM. The CDR3 totals 16 residues.

The chain recombines TRBV14 with TRBJ2-7; D gene uncertain. CDR1 SGHDN and CDR2 FVKESK come from the germline V gene. V was cut by 5 bases and J by 6 bases, with 14 bases left in between. This CDR3 is 13 amino acids long. The CDR3: CASSYGFAFEQYF. The CDR3 DNA reads TGTGCCAGCAGCTATGGCTTTGCCTTCGAGCAGTACTTC.

The chain has TRBV30 and TRBJ1-1; D is unclear. V was pared by 3 bases and J by 8 bases, with 19 bases between. The CDR3 is made up of 14 amino acids. The germline gives CDR1 GTSNPN, CDR2 SVGIG (reference sequence). CDR3 in amino acids: CAWSARGQLPEAFF. The CDR3 nucleotides read TGTGCCTGGAGCGCACGGGGTCAGCTACCAGAAGCTTTCTTT.

The chain joins TRBV5-4 to TRBJ1-2; D uncertain. The CDR3 spans 14 residues. Trimming pared 2 bases from V and 2 bases from J, leaving 10 bases between. Germline values: CDR1 SGHNT, CDR2 YYREEE (reference sequence). The CDR3 spells CASSFMRINYGYTF. CDR3 bases: TGTGCCAGCAGCTTTATGCGGATAAACTATGGCTACACCTTC.

Only a few counts were recorded for this clone. This chain joins TRBV6-1 and TRBJ1-3; D gene unclear. The CDR3 has 15 residues. Germline V gene data show CDR1 as MNHNS and CDR2 as SASEGT. Trimming stripped 2 bases from V and 0 bases from J, with 8 bases between. For the CDR3, the DNA is TGTGCCAGCAGTGAAAACAGAGACTCTGGAAACACCATATATTTT. Amino acid sequence: CASSENRDSGNTIYF.